This T cell receptor (beta chain) comes out of a study of blood T cells in healthy people across ages. Findings and caveats of the study: The authors considered diversity estimates from one million T cells to be underestimates.

A J-beta primer mix and a sample-barcoded 5' primer were used in a second PCR of roughly 6 to 11 cycles. TCRdb recomputed calls from the 5' RACE reads with MiXCR, one row per CDR3 protein. Of 1.2 million to 1.5 million distinct CDR3 sequences listed, 59% are singletons. A word on this clonotype: Its antigen is still unknown.

This CDR3 region has 16 residues. V lost 4 bases to trimming and J lost 2 bases, with 16 bases between them. Germline assignment: CDR1 LGHNA and CDR2 YSLEER. The sequencing sample was made of blood. This sequence joins TRBV4-3 and TRBJ2-3; no clear D gene. The origin of this receptor is a man aged 18-30 years in good health. CDR3 in amino acids: CASSPGNGGSTDTQYF. DNA of the CDR3: TGCGCCAGCAGCCCCGGAAATGGTGGGTCCACAGATACGCAGTATTTT.